The 14 T cell receptor beta chains reported below all come from one sample, sequenced in a study of shared T cell receptors in the human thymus. Libraries were prepared by immunoSEQ multiplex PCR; TCRdb keeps only in-frame clonotypes and omits some of them. The table records hundreds of thousands of clones, 95% of them present only once. The sequenced material came from thymocytes. The receptor set was obtained from a human donor.

The chain combines TRBV6-5 with TRBJ1-2, with a possible D match to TRBD1 (6 bases). Per the germline V gene, CDR1 is MNHEY and CDR2 is SVGAGI. Trimming took 6 bases from V and 4 from J, leaving 15 bases between them. The CDR3 is 14 amino acids. CDR3 nucleotides: TGTGCCAGCAGCCTAAACCGACAGGTCTATGGCTACACCTTC. Encoded protein: CASSLNRQVYGYTF.

The sample holds one count of this clone. The gene calls are TRBV2 and TRBJ1-1; D unresolved. CDR3 length equals 16 residues. Between the trimmed V and J ends, which lost 4 bases and 1 base, there was a span of 16 bases. The V gene's germline CDR1 is SNHLY and CDR2 FYNNEI. DNA for the CDR3: TGTGCCAGCAGTGCCCTACACGCCCCGGGGAACACTGAAGCTTTCTTT. It is translated as CASSALHAPGNTEAFF.

V is TRBV18 and J is TRBJ1-1, with a weak D call TRBD1 (6 bases). V gave up 2 bases and J gave up 9 bases, with 16 bases separating them. CDR1 KGHSH and CDR2 LQKENI come from the germline V gene. The length of the CDR3 is 14 residues. CDR3 residues: CASSPDRGKTKAFF. Here the CDR3 DNA reads TGTGCCAGCTCACCAGATAGGGGGAAGACTAAAGCTTTCTTT.

The chain uses TRBV28 and TRBJ1-5; no firm D call. V gave up 5 bases and J gave up 4 bases, with 9 bases separating them. CDR3 length equals 13 residues. Per the germline V gene, CDR1 is MDHEN and CDR2 is SYDVKM. The CDR3 here is CASSLNLNQPQHF. The CDR3, as DNA: TGTGCCAGCAGTCTAAACTTAAATCAGCCCCAGCATTTT.

This rearrangement joins TRBV27 to TRBJ2-2; D possibly corresponds to TRBD2 (5 bases). V gave up 5 bases and J gave up 2 bases, with 12 bases separating them. Per the germline V gene, CDR1 is MNHEY and CDR2 is SMNVEV (reference sequence). The CDR3 consists of 15 residues. The CDR3, as DNA: TGTGCCAGCAGTCCCCAACTAGGAAACACCGGGGAGCTGTTTTTT. Protein sequence: CASSPQLGNTGELFF.

The gene calls are TRBV27 and TRBJ2-1; D gene ambiguous. The germline V gene has CDR1 MNHEY and CDR2 SMNVEV (reference sequence). Trimming took 8 bases from V and 2 from J, leaving 10 bases between them. This CDR3 region has 13 residues. CDR3: CASAIGAYNEQFF. DNA for the CDR3: TGTGCCAGCGCCATTGGGGCCTACAATGAGCAGTTCTTC.

The V and J genes are TRBV19 and TRBJ1-5, with D perhaps matching TRBD1 (5 bases). V was clipped by 3 bases and J by 0 bases, with 18 bases between them. Germline assignment: CDR1 LNHDA and CDR2 SQIVND (reference sequence). This CDR3 has 18 residues. In DNA form, the CDR3 reads TGTGCCAGTAGTATTCAGGGACTCCCTGATTATAGCAATCAGCCCCAGCATTTT. Encoded protein: CASSIQGLPDYSNQPQHF.

The V and J genes are TRBV28 and TRBJ2-7, with D unresolved. The germline V gene encodes CDR1 MDHEN and CDR2 SYDVKM. V was pared by 3 bases and J by 3 bases, with 15 bases between. The CDR3 length is 15 residues. CDR3 residues: CASSFSTKWVYEQYF. The CDR3 DNA follows: TGTGCCAGCAGTTTTTCTACGAAGTGGGTCTACGAGCAGTACTTC.

The chain combines TRBV12-2 with TRBJ2-7; the D call TRBD2 from the table was never checked on the DNA. TRBV12-2 is an annotated pseudogene. The CDR3 is 16 residues long. In nucleotides, the CDR3 is TGTGCAAGTCGCTTAGCCCTTAGCGGATTCTCCTACGAGCAGTACTTC. Its translation is CASRLALSGFSYEQYF.

The chain recombines TRBV4-2 with TRBJ2-7; D gene uncertain. The CDR3 consists of 15 residues. In germline, CDR1 is LGHNA, CDR2 YNFKEQ. The V and J ends lost 3 bases and 3 bases respectively, with 15 bases between them. The CDR3 spells CASSHLTRKLYEQYF. CDR3 in DNA: TGTGCCAGCAGCCATCTAACACGGAAACTCTACGAGCAGTACTTC.

The V call is TRBV2, the J call TRBJ2-1; TRBD1 matches 7 bases. Germline V gene data show CDR1 as SNHLY and CDR2 as FYNNEI. The J segment lost 5 bases and the V segment lost 3 bases, leaving 7 bases of the junction unmatched. The CDR3 contains 15 residues. CDR3 amino acids: CASSDDRVSNNEQFF. The CDR3 bases are TGTGCCAGCAGTGATGACAGGGTATCCAACAATGAGCAGTTCTTC.

This chain joins TRBV6-6 and TRBJ1-1, with D tentatively TRBD1 (6 bases). Trimming cost V 1 base and J 3 bases, with 15 bases left between them. Germline assignment: CDR1 MNHNY and CDR2 SVGAGI (reference sequence). The CDR3 extends over 16 amino acids. The CDR3 sequence: CASSYWGHKVYTEAFF. The CDR3 DNA reads TGTGCCAGCAGTTACTGGGGGCATAAGGTGTACACTGAAGCTTTCTTT.

The V gene is TRBV14, the J gene TRBJ2-2; D assignment may be TRBD1 or TRBD2 (5 bases each). This CDR3 has 17 amino acids. Germline V CDR1 and CDR2: SGHDN, FVKESK. V lost 7 bases, J lost 0 bases, and 18 bases lay in between. Here the CDR3 DNA reads TGTGCCAGCATTTTTGGAGGAGAGACAGCGAACACCGGGGAGCTGTTTTTT. Protein: CASIFGGETANTGELFF.

The V call is TRBV10-2, the J call TRBJ2-1; tentatively, D is TRBD1 (6 bases). With 1 base removed from V and 5 bases from J, the gap between germline ends came to 12 bases. This CDR3 is built from 15 residues. The germline V gene encodes CDR1 WSHSY and CDR2 SAAADI. CDR3 coding DNA: TGCGCCAGCAGTGAGTTTCAGGCAGGGGACAATGAGCAGTTCTTC. Residues: CASSEFQAGDNEQFF.